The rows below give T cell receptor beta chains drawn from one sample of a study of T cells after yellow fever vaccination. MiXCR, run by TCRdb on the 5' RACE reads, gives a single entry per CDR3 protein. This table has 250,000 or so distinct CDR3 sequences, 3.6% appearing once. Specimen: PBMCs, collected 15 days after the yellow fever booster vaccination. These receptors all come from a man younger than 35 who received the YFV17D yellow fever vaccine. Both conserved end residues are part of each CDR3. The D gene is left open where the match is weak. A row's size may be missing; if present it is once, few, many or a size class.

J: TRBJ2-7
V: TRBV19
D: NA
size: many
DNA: TGTGCCAGTAGTATTACAGGGATTTTCGGCTACGAGCAGTACTTC
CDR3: CASSITGIFGYEQYF

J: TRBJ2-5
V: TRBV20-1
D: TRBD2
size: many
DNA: TGCAGTGCTAGAGAAAACGGGACTAGATTTGAGACCCAGTACTTC
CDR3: CSARENGTRFETQYF

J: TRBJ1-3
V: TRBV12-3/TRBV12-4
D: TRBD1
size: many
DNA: TGTGCCAGCAGGCGACAGGGGAGGCTTACTGGAAACACCATATATTTT
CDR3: CASRRQGRLTGNTIYF

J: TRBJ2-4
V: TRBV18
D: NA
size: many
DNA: TGTGCCAGCTCACCACCGGGCCCACAAGTAGCCAAAAACATTCAGTACTTC
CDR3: CASSPPGPQVAKNIQYF

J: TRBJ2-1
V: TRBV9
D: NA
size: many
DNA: TGTGCCAGCAGCGACGGGACTCAGTTCAGTGAGCAGTTCTTC
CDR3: CASSDGTQFSEQFF

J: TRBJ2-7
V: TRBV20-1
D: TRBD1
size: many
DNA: TGCAGTGTCCAACAGGGGGCGAATTCGGAGCAGTACTTC
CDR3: CSVQQGANSEQYF

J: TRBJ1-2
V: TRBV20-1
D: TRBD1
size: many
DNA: TGCAGTGCTAGGGCTCATGACAGGGTGCGTGGCTACACCTTC
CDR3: CSARAHDRVRGYTF

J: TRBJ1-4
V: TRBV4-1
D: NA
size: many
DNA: TGCGCCAGCAGCAGGCAGGGTATGGCTAATGAAAAACTGTTTTTT
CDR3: CASSRQGMANEKLFF

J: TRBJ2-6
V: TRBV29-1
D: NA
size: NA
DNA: TGCAGCGTTGTTACCAAGGGTTCTGGGGCCAACGTCCTGACTTTC
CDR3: CSVVTKGSGANVLTF

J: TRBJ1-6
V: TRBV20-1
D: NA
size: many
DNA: TGCAGTGCTGCCGGACAGCGTACCCGTTTCTATAATTCACCCCTCCACTTT
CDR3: CSAAGQRTRFYNSPLHF

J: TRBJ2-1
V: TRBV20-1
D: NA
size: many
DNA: TGCAGTGCTAGAGGGGGGCTGGGTAATGAGCAGTTCTTC
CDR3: CSARGGLGNEQFF

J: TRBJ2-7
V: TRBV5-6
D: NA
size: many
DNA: TGTGCCAGCAGCTTGGGGACACCTTACGAGCAGTACTTC
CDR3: CASSLGTPYEQYF

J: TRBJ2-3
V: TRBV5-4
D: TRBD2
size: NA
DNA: TGTGCCAGCGGAACCACTAGCGGGGGGAACACAGATACGCAGTATTTT
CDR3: CASGTTSGGNTDTQYF